This T cell receptor (beta chain) was retrieved from a study of cytomegalovirus exposure and HLA in healthy donors. PCR primers comprised 60 Vbeta and 13 Jbeta primers. Assay used: immunoSEQ multiplex PCR; TCRdb lists only in-frame clones, some missing. The sample includes more than 100,000 clones, 65% to 80% of them seen just once. V lost 0 bases, J lost 5 bases, and 3 bases stayed unmatched. The CDR3 contains 15 residues. Germline V gene lookup returns CDR1 SGHDT and CDR2 YYEEEE. This rearrangement joins TRBV5-6 to TRBJ2-5; 11 bases fit TRBD2. The sequence was obtained from a woman aged 18-30 years in good health and CMV-seronegative. The sample consisted of PBMCs. CDR3 sequence reads: CASSLALAGGETQYF. CDR3 nucleotides: TGTGCCAGCAGCTTGGCCCTAGCGGGAGGTGAGACCCAGTACTTC.